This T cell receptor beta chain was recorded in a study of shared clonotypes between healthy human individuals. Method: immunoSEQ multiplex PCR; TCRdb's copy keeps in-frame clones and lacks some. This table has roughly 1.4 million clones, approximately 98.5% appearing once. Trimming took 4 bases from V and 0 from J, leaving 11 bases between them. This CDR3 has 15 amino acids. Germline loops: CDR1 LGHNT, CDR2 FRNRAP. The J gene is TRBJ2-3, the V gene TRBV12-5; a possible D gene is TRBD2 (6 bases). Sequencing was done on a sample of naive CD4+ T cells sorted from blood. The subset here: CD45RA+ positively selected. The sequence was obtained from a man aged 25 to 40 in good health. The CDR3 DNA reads TGTGCTAGTGGTTCGGGACTGACTAGCACAGATACGCAGTATTTT. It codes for CASGSGLTSTDTQYF. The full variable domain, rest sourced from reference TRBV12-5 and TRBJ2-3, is DARVTQTPRHKVTEMGQEVTMRCQPILGHNTVFWYRQTMMQGLELLAYFRNRAPLDDSGMPKDRFSAEMPDATLATLKIQPSEPRDSAVYFCASGSGLTSTDTQYFGPGTRLTVL.